The 10 T cell receptor beta chains given below trace back to one sample, sequenced in a study of response to subunit inactivated influenza vaccine (dated by TCRdb to 2016 to 2019). Receptors were amplified or captured by RT-PCR. Instrument on record: Illumina HiSeq 2500. TCRdb applied fastp at Q25 and MiXCR to the public reads, then kept only in-frame beta chains. Rows are combined by CDR3 protein, so each entry shows the most common genes and DNA. Present in this sample are 530,000 or so distinct CDR3 sequences, about 10% of which were seen just once. The ten largest clones take up around 9.6% of the sample. The sample in question was PBMCs from blood, obtained on the day of vaccination. These receptors all stem from a man aged 45-65 years who received an inactivated influenza vaccine. Donor details come from another sample of the same person, matched by shared clones.

V gene TRBV7-6 combines with J gene TRBJ2-1; 9 bases agree with TRBD2. The CDR3 loop spans 18 amino acids. V was clipped by 5 bases and J by 3 bases; unmatched bases: 14. Germline CDR1 SGHVS, CDR2 FNYEAQ. This chain's CDR3 is CASSHVTSGFSNYNEQFF. As DNA, the CDR3 is TGTGCCAGCAGCCATGTGACTAGCGGATTCTCAAACTACAATGAGCAGTTCTTC. Full variable domain (remainder filled in from reference TRBV7-6 and TRBJ2-1): GAGVSQSPRYKVTKRGQDVALRCDPISGHVSLYWYRQALGQGPEFLTYFNYEAQQDKSGLPNDRFSAERPEGSISTLTIQRTEQRDSAMYRCASSHVTSGFSNYNEQFFGPGTRLTVL.

This clonotype was observed a handful of times. The CDR3 DNA reads as TGTGCCAGCAGGTCTCCGGGACTACCCTATGGCTACACCTTC. Its protein product is CASRSPGLPYGYTF. V is TRBV6-1 and J is TRBJ1-2; D perhaps matches TRBD1 (5 bases). Germline values: CDR1 MNHNS, CDR2 SASEGT. The CDR3 is made up of 14 amino acids. Trimming took off 6 bases at V and 4 bases at J, with 15 bases between the two ends.

This clonotype has only a few counts. The chain links TRBV7-2 to TRBJ2-2; 9 nucleotides agree with TRBD2. CDR3 length: 16 residues. CDR1 is SGHTA and CDR2 is FQGNSA in the germline V gene. V lost 5 bases and J lost 5; bases outside the gene matches: 9. Here the CDR3 reads CASSRSGGTITGELFF. In DNA form, the CDR3 reads TGTGCCAGCAGCCGAAGCGGGGGGACCATTACCGGGGAGCTGTTTTTT. Filled out from reference TRBV7-2 and TRBJ2-2, the complete variable domain reads GAGVSQSPSNKVTEKGKDVELRCDPISGHTALYWYRQSLGQGLEFLIYFQGNSAPDKSGLPSDRFSAERTGGSVSTLTIQRTQQEDSAVYLCASSRSGGTITGELFFGEGSRLTVL.

The V call is TRBV15, the J call TRBJ1-4; D not certain. V lost 0 bases to trimming and J lost 1 base, with 6 bases between them. Germline V gene data show CDR1 as LNHNV and CDR2 as YYDKDF (reference sequence). CDR3 size: 15 residues. CDR3 protein: CATSREAQTNEKLFF. The DNA for the CDR3 is TGTGCCACCAGCAGAGAAGCTCAAACTAATGAAAAACTGTTTTTT. Complete variable domain (other parts from reference TRBV15 and TRBJ1-4): DAMVIQNPRYQVTQFGKPVTLSCSQTLNHNVMYWYQQKSSQAPKLLFHYYDKDFNNEADTPDNFQSRRPNTSFCFLDIRSPGLGDTAMYLCATSREAQTNEKLFFGSGTQLSVL.

The table lists this clonotype with a few counts. The chain uses TRBV12-3 or TRBV12-4 and TRBJ2-1, with TRBD2 identical over 8 bases. V was pared by 3 bases and J by 6 bases, with 7 bases of the junction left unmatched. The CDR3 totals 15 residues. Here the CDR3 DNA reads TGTGCCAGCAGTTTCTTGGCGGGAGGCCGCAATGAGCAGTTCTTC. This codes for CASSFLAGGRNEQFF.

This clonotype was recorded a few times. V is TRBV5-1 and J is TRBJ2-5; TRBD1 matches 9 bases. Per the germline V gene, CDR1 is SGHRS and CDR2 is YFSETQ. The CDR3 spans 15 residues. The V and J ends lost 5 bases and 1 base, in that order; junction bases with no gene match: 6. The CDR3 region is CASRLGQGLQETQYF. DNA of the CDR3: TGCGCCAGCAGACTCGGACAGGGGCTCCAAGAGACCCAGTACTTC.

The V gene is TRBV28, the J gene TRBJ2-1; D gene uncertain. Germline assignment: CDR1 MDHEN and CDR2 SYDVKM. V lost 1 base and J 6 bases, leaving 13 bases between the germline ends. The CDR3 spans 15 residues. CDR3: CASSLFPSSFNEQFF. DNA of the CDR3: TGTGCCAGCAGTTTATTCCCTAGTTCGTTCAATGAGCAGTTCTTC.

This rearrangement joins TRBV6-5 to TRBJ2-1; D might be TRBD1 (6 bases). Germline lookup yields CDR1 MNHEY and CDR2 SVGAGI. The CDR3 contains 19 residues. Trimming took off 0 bases at V and 0 bases at J, with 18 bases between the two ends. The CDR3 is CASSYSTGQWSFSYNEQFF. CDR3 coding DNA: TGTGCCAGCAGTTACTCGACGGGACAATGGAGTTTCTCCTACAATGAGCAGTTCTTC.

This clonotype has ten or more counts. V gene TRBV12-3 or TRBV12-4 combines with J gene TRBJ1-5; D is uncertain. This CDR3 contains 15 residues. V lost 2 bases, J lost 2 bases, and 10 bases lay in between. The CDR3 protein is CASSLNVERNQPQHF. CDR3 coding DNA: TGTGCCAGCAGTTTAAATGTAGAACGCAATCAGCCCCAGCATTTT.

This clonotype was observed a few times. The chain links TRBV29-1 to TRBJ2-7; possibly TRBD1 for D (6 bases). Trimming took 4 bases from V and 0 from J, leaving 19 bases between them. The CDR3 is 16 amino acids. The germline V gene has CDR1 SQVTM and CDR2 ANQGSEA. DNA for the CDR3: TGCAGCGTTGGGGGGCTTGAGGGAGTTAGCTCCTACGAGCAGTACTTC. The encoded protein is CSVGGLEGVSSYEQYF.